These 28 T cell receptor beta chains share one sample of origin, sequenced in a study of shared clonotypes between healthy human individuals. TCRdb's copy holds only in-frame clones and misses some; the assay was immunoSEQ multiplex PCR. The repertoire consists of 2 million to 2.5 million clones, with 85% to 95% occurring once and the leading ten covering 1.1%. Naive-designated CD8 cells lacked CD45RO, were positively enriched for CCR7, and omitted terminally differentiated effector memory CD45RA+ cells. Source material: naive CD8+ T cells sorted from blood. The receptor set was obtained from a man between 18 and 29 years old in good health.

This chain connects TRBV7-2 to TRBJ1-1, with D possibly being TRBD1 (5 bases). Trimming left V 6 bases short and J 1 base short, with 9 bases between. The CDR3 runs to 13 residues. Germline assignment: CDR1 SGHTA and CDR2 FQGNSA. DNA for the CDR3: TGTGCCAGCAGAAAACAGGAGAACACTGAAGCTTTCTTT. Amino acid sequence: CASRKQENTEAFF.

The rearrangement links TRBV27 to TRBJ2-3; a weak D match, TRBD2 (5 bases). V was trimmed by 3 bases and J by 4 bases, leaving 14 bases between them. Germline lookup yields CDR1 MNHEY and CDR2 SMNVEV (reference sequence). The CDR3 totals 15 residues. The CDR3 DNA follows: TGTGCCAGCAGTTTGGTTCCTGCGGGCGCAGATACGCAGTATTTT. Encoded protein: CASSLVPAGADTQYF.

This CDR3 is CASSLDSGTPNTGELFF. The CDR3 nucleotides read TGTGCCAGCAGCCTAGACTCCGGGACACCAAACACCGGGGAGCTGTTTTTT. The chain has TRBV27 and TRBJ2-2, with D maybe TRBD1 (6 bases). Trimming stripped 6 bases from V and 2 bases from J, with 19 bases between. The CDR3 is 17 residues long. CDR1 is MNHEY and CDR2 is SMNVEV in the germline V gene (reference sequence).

V gene TRBV27 combines with J gene TRBJ2-7; D possibly corresponds to TRBD1 (5 bases). Between the trimmed V and J ends, which lost 4 bases and 0 bases, there was a span of 13 bases. Germline V lookup: CDR1 MNHEY, CDR2 SMNVEV (reference sequence). The CDR3 has 15 residues. This chain's CDR3 is CASSSTPTVSYEQYF. CDR3 coding DNA: TGTGCCAGCAGTTCTACACCGACAGTCTCCTACGAGCAGTACTTC.

In regard to this clone: Other DNA sequences within the sample encode an identical CDR3. This rearrangement joins TRBV27 to TRBJ2-7; 7 nucleotides match TRBD1. This CDR3 contains 14 residues. Trimming removed 2 bases from V and 7 bases from J; junction bases left unmatched: 8. CDR1 is MNHEY, CDR2 SMNVEV, per germline (reference sequence). The CDR3: CASSLGQGVGEQYF. CDR3 in DNA: TGTGCCAGCAGTTTAGGGCAGGGGGTTGGTGAGCAGTACTTC.

This clone was counted a single time. This sequence joins TRBV11-2 and TRBJ2-7; the D call may be TRBD1 or TRBD2 (5 bases each). This CDR3 is built from 17 residues. V was shortened by 1 base and J by 5 bases, with 21 bases between the two germline ends. Germline values: CDR1 SGHAT, CDR2 FQNNGV. In nucleotides, the CDR3 is TGTGCCAGCAGCTTAGGAGTTTGGGGGAGAGGAAACGACGAGCAGTACTTC. Its protein is CASSLGVWGRGNDEQYF.

The chain couples TRBV28 to TRBJ2-5; D is undetermined. This CDR3 spans 16 amino acids. V was cut by 2 bases and J by 2 bases, with 15 bases left in between. CDR1 and CDR2 (germline): MDHEN, SYDVKM. CDR3 residues: CASSLSGGQSQETQYF. CDR3 coding DNA: TGTGCCAGCAGTTTAAGTGGTGGGCAATCTCAAGAGACCCAGTACTTC.

The CDR3 loop is CASSQDWNYEAKNIQYF. The CDR3 DNA reads TGCGCCAGCAGCCAAGATTGGAACTACGAAGCCAAAAACATTCAGTACTTC. The chain has TRBV4-1 and TRBJ2-4, with D hard to call. The CDR3 contains 17 residues. V was pared by 0 bases and J by 0 bases, with 12 bases between. CDR1 and CDR2 from the germline V gene are MGHRA and YSYEKL.

V and J are TRBV28 and TRBJ1-1; 9 bases agree with TRBD1. The CDR3 contains 14 residues. CDR1 and CDR2 (germline): MDHEN, SYDVKM. V was pared by 8 bases and J by 5 bases, with 9 bases of the junction left unmatched. This CDR3 is CASDRTGERTEAFF. In DNA form, the CDR3 reads TGTGCCAGCGACCGGACAGGGGAGAGAACTGAAGCTTTCTTT.

The chain employs TRBV9 and TRBJ1-1; possibly TRBD1 for D (6 bases). Trimming left V 0 bases short and J 4 bases short, with 10 bases between. Germline lookup yields CDR1 SGDLS and CDR2 YYNGEE. This CDR3 region has 14 residues. The CDR3 DNA sequence: TGTGCCAGCAGCGTAGCAGGGGATGGCACTGAAGCTTTCTTT. Encoded protein: CASSVAGDGTEAFF.

The chain combines TRBV27 with TRBJ2-2; no clear D. Trimming cost V 4 bases and J 5 bases, with 14 bases left between them. There are 15 residues in the CDR3. Germline CDR1 and CDR2: MNHEY and SMNVEV (reference sequence). The CDR3 region is CASSYGFGETGELFF. The CDR3 nucleotides are TGTGCCAGCAGTTACGGGTTCGGAGAGACCGGGGAGCTGTTTTTT.

The chain combines TRBV4-1 with TRBJ1-1; 7 bases align to TRBD1. This CDR3 comprises 14 residues. Looked up from germline, CDR1 is MGHRA and CDR2 is YSYEKL. V shed 1 base, J shed 4 bases, and the junction held 3 bases outside the gene matches. CDR3 nucleotide sequence: TGCGCCAGCAGCCAAGTTGAGGGGGCCACTGAAGCTTTCTTT. This codes for CASSQVEGATEAFF.

The chain links TRBV10-2 to TRBJ2-7; the D gene is possibly TRBD1 (9 bases). The CDR3 consists of 21 residues. V dropped 0 bases and J dropped 4 bases, with 31 bases sitting between them. Germline V gene lookup returns CDR1 WSHSY and CDR2 SAAADI. CDR3: CASSESIAGTGWGAGVYEQYF. The CDR3 region has the DNA TGCGCCAGCAGTGAGTCGATAGCCGGGACAGGGTGGGGAGCGGGAGTGTACGAGCAGTACTTC.

The chain recombines TRBV7-9 with TRBJ1-4; 9 bases fit TRBD1. Trimming removed 5 bases from V and 5 bases from J; junction bases left unmatched: 3. This CDR3 comprises 14 residues. Germline V gene lookup returns CDR1 SEHNR and CDR2 FQNEAQ (reference sequence). The chain's CDR3 is CASSTGTGNEKLFF. DNA of the CDR3: TGTGCCAGCAGCACCGGGACAGGGAATGAAAAACTGTTTTTT.

This sequence joins TRBV4-1 and TRBJ2-7; TRBD1 agrees at 11 bases. CDR3 length: 15 residues. V lost 4 bases, J lost 4 bases, and 6 bases stayed unmatched. Germline CDR1 reads MGHRA; CDR2 reads YSYEKL. In DNA, the CDR3 is TGCGCCAGCAGCCTATTGGACAGGGGGCCTTACGAGCAGTACTTC. It encodes CASSLLDRGPYEQYF.

The gene calls are TRBV30 and TRBJ2-3; 9 bases line up with TRBD2. Germline V gene data show CDR1 as GTSNPN and CDR2 as SVGIG (reference sequence). J lost 3 bases, V lost 3 bases, and 7 bases had no gene match. This CDR3 spans 15 amino acids. For the CDR3, the DNA is TGTGCCTGGAGCTTCGCGGGGGGGCTTACAGATACGCAGTATTTT. Protein product: CAWSFAGGLTDTQYF.

J is TRBJ1-1 and V is TRBV11-2, with D possibly TRBD1 on 5 matching bases. CDR1 is SGHAT, CDR2 FQNNGV, per germline. CDR3 length equals 13 residues. Trimming stripped 0 bases from V and 7 bases from J, with 9 bases between. Here the CDR3 reads CASSLERGVEAFF. As DNA, the CDR3 is TGTGCCAGCAGCTTAGAAAGAGGGGTTGAAGCTTTCTTT.

The chain employs TRBV2 and TRBJ2-3, with D uncertain. The germline V gene has CDR1 SNHLY and CDR2 FYNNEI. Trimming shortened V by 11 bases and J by 0 bases, and 9 bases separated the two germline ends. This CDR3 region has 12 residues. The CDR3 bases are TGTGCCGGATTGGGGAGCACAGATACGCAGTATTTT. Translated: CAGLGSTDTQYF.

The rearrangement joins TRBV27 to TRBJ1-6; D call uncertain. This CDR3 region has 16 residues. The V gene's germline CDR1 is MNHEY and CDR2 SMNVEV (reference sequence). V lost 6 bases to trimming and J lost 2 bases, with 14 bases between them. The CDR3 reads CASRAVPGAYNSPLHF. CDR3 DNA sequence: TGTGCCAGCAGGGCCGTCCCGGGAGCCTATAATTCACCCCTCCACTTT.

V and J are TRBV19 and TRBJ1-5; D not certain. CDR1 is LNHDA, CDR2 SQIVND, per germline (reference sequence). The CDR3 totals 18 residues. Trimming removed 5 bases at V and 7 bases at J, with 27 bases between. For the CDR3, the DNA is TGTGCCAGTAGTTCCCCCGGCAGTGGGCTACCTTTTACCCAGCCCCAGCATTTT. Its translation: CASSSPGSGLPFTQPQHF. The full variable domain, rest sourced from reference TRBV19 and TRBJ1-5, is DGGITQSPKYLFRKEGQNVTLSCEQNLNHDAMYWYRQDPGQGLRLIYYSQIVNDFQKGDIAEGYSVSREKKESFPLTVTSAQKNPTAFYLCASSSPGSGLPFTQPQHFGDGTRLSIL.

The gene calls are TRBV5-1 and TRBJ2-3; a possible D gene is TRBD2 (6 bases). Germline CDR1 and CDR2: SGHRS and YFSETQ. V lost 7 bases, J lost 0 bases, and 9 bases lay in between. There are 13 residues in the CDR3. This CDR3 reads CASGGTSTDTQYF. CDR3 bases: TGCGCCAGCGGGGGGACTAGCACAGATACGCAGTATTTT. The full variable domain, its missing parts supplied by reference TRBV5-1 and TRBJ2-3, is KAGVTQTPRYLIKTRGQQVTLSCSPISGHRSVSWYQQTPGQGLQFLFEYFSETQRNKGNFPGRFSGRQFSNSRSEMNVSTLELGDSALYLCASGGTSTDTQYFGPGTRLTVL.

The rearrangement joins TRBV29-1 to TRBJ1-1; perhaps TRBD1 as D (6 bases). CDR3 size: 12 residues. CDR1 is SQVTM and CDR2 is ANQGSEA in the germline V gene. Trimming left V 5 bases short and J 4 bases short, with 11 bases between. The CDR3 coding sequence is TGCAGCGTTCTACAGGGAGGCACTGAAGCTTTCTTT. Translation gives CSVLQGGTEAFF.

The chain is built from TRBV5-4 and TRBJ2-5; TRBD1 matches at 7 bases. CDR3 length equals 15 residues. V gave up 7 bases and J gave up 4 bases; unmatched junction bases: 13. Germline V lookup: CDR1 SGHNT, CDR2 YYREEE (reference sequence). CDR3 in amino acids: CASFDTGTAIETQYF. CDR3 nucleotides: TGTGCCAGCTTCGATACCGGGACAGCAATAGAGACCCAGTACTTC.

The CDR3 loop is CASSLRWGDSYNEQFF. The CDR3 nucleotides read TGCGCCAGCAGCCTAAGATGGGGGGACTCCTACAATGAGCAGTTCTTC. V usage is TRBV4-1 and J usage is TRBJ2-1, with a tentative D call TRBD2 (6 bases). The CDR3 has 16 amino acids. Trimming left V 4 bases short and J 0 bases short, with 13 bases between. Germline values: CDR1 MGHRA, CDR2 YSYEKL.

The rearrangement uses TRBV27 and TRBJ1-6, with D possibly being TRBD1 (6 bases). Germline V CDR1 and CDR2: MNHEY, SMNVEV (reference sequence). The CDR3 contains 14 residues. The ends were cut back, 5 bases at V and 7 bases at J, with 12 bases in the middle. CDR3 region: CASSPRTENSPLHF. CDR3 sequence (DNA): TGTGCCAGCAGTCCTCGGACAGAAAATTCACCCCTCCACTTT.

The CDR3: CASSQVADYYEQYF. CDR3 nucleotide sequence: TGTGCCAGCAGCCAAGTGGCAGACTACTACGAGCAGTACTTC. V is TRBV4-2 and J is TRBJ2-7, with D possibly being TRBD2 (5 bases). The V end lost 1 base, the J end lost 3 bases, and 10 bases lay between the germline ends. The CDR3 loop spans 14 amino acids. CDR1 is LGHNA and CDR2 is YNFKEQ in the germline V gene.

This chain uses TRBV5-1 with TRBJ2-3; the match to TRBD2 covers 7 bases. This CDR3 is 16 amino acids long. V lost 4 bases and J lost 2; bases outside the gene matches: 10. CDR1 SGHRS and CDR2 YFSETQ come from the germline V gene. The CDR3 loop is CASSGMMTSLTDTQYF. In DNA form, the CDR3 reads TGCGCCAGCAGCGGAATGATGACTAGCCTCACAGATACGCAGTATTTT. Complete variable domain (other parts from reference TRBV5-1 and TRBJ2-3): KAGVTQTPRYLIKTRGQQVTLSCSPISGHRSVSWYQQTPGQGLQFLFEYFSETQRNKGNFPGRFSGRQFSNSRSEMNVSTLELGDSALYLCASSGMMTSLTDTQYFGPGTRLTVL.

V is TRBV29-1 and J is TRBJ1-5; TRBD1 matches at 7 bases. From germline, CDR1 is SQVTM and CDR2 ANQGSEA. J was trimmed by 7 bases and V by 4 bases; bases with no gene match: 13. There are 15 residues in the CDR3. As DNA, the CDR3 is TGCAGCGTTGGGAGGGACAGACCCACAGACCAGCCCCAGCATTTT. It encodes CSVGRDRPTDQPQHF.